These 19 T cell receptor beta chains came from one sample sequenced in a study of T cell repertoires in cytomegalovirus infection. TCRdb reanalysed the reads using MiXCR and keeps one entry per CDR3 protein. The sample lists about 770,000 distinct CDR3 sequences, 29% occurring once. Which antigens these TCRs recognize remains unknown. The specimen comprised cultured CD8+ T cells from PBMCs, sampled from culture after CMV antigen stimulation. Receptor source: a human donor in good health (CMV status not recorded). Some clones in this sample may be carry-over from other donors' samples.

This clonotype was counted between two and nine times. J is TRBJ1-1 and V is TRBV4-1, with unresolved D. Germline V gene lookup returns CDR1 MGHRA and CDR2 YSYEKL. The CDR3 length is 16 residues. V was pared by 3 bases and J by 4 bases, with 18 bases between. The CDR3 nucleotides read TGCGCCAGCAGCCATGAGCCGGCGGGGTCGACCACTGAAGCTTTCTTT. It encodes CASSHEPAGSTTEAFF.

This clonotype has more than one count but fewer than ten. V usage is TRBV28 and J usage is TRBJ2-1, with 9 bases lining up with TRBD1. Trimming removed 1 base from V and 0 bases from J; junction bases left unmatched: 10. The CDR3 sequence is 19 residues long. Germline V gene data show CDR1 as MDHEN and CDR2 as SYDVKM. For the CDR3, the DNA is TGTGCCAGCAGTTTATTCGCACAGGGGGCACCAGACTCCTACAATGAGCAGTTCTTC. Residues: CASSLFAQGAPDSYNEQFF.

This sequence joins TRBV6-6 and TRBJ2-2; TRBD2 might be the D (6 bases). Trimming pared 6 bases from V and 1 base from J, leaving 21 bases between. This CDR3 has 18 residues. Germline loops: CDR1 MNHNY, CDR2 SVGAGI (reference sequence). The CDR3 reads CASSPRIGVGGNTGELFF. DNA of the CDR3: TGTGCCAGCAGCCCAAGGATCGGCGTGGGGGGGAACACCGGGGAGCTGTTTTTT.

This clonotype was counted only a few times. J is TRBJ2-7 and V is TRBV7-9, with D maybe TRBD1 (6 bases). V was cut by 4 bases and J by 4 bases, with 11 bases left in between. This CDR3 is 13 amino acids long. Germline CDR1 is SEHNR and CDR2 is FQNEAQ (reference sequence). The CDR3 bases are TGTGCCAGCAGCTGGGGGCTTGGGTACGAGCAGTACGTC. It translates to CASSWGLGYEQYV.

This clonotype has at least ten counts. This chain links TRBV7-2 with TRBJ1-4, with 8 bases fitting TRBD1. J gave up 3 bases and V 8 bases, and 20 bases lay outside the gene matches. CDR3 size: 19 residues. Per germline, CDR1 SGHTA and CDR2 FQGNSA. The CDR3 DNA is TGTGCCAGCCCAGCTTACGTCCCAGGGGGCCGATTTTCTAATGAAAAACTGTTTTTT. It encodes CASPAYVPGGRFSNEKLFF.

The rearrangement uses TRBV7-2 and TRBJ2-1; TRBD1 or TRBD2 may be the D gene (6 bases each). CDR3 size: 15 residues. Trimming pared 5 bases from V and 10 bases from J, leaving 21 bases between. The germline V gene encodes CDR1 SGHTA and CDR2 FQGNSA. CDR3 bases: TGTGCCAGCAGCCCTTCCGTTGTGGGGGGCCGGGAGCAGTTCTTC. It codes for CASSPSVVGGREQFF. The full variable domain, completed using reference TRBV7-2 and TRBJ2-1, is GAGVSQSPSNKVTEKGKDVELRCDPISGHTALYWYRQSLGQGLEFLIYFQGNSAPDKSGLPSDRFSAERTGGSVSTLTIQRTQQEDSAVYLCASSPSVVGGREQFFGPGTRLTVL.

V and J are TRBV19 and TRBJ2-2; D is ambiguous. V lost 2 bases, J lost 3 bases, and 7 bases lay in between. Germline V gene sequence: CDR1 LNHDA, CDR2 SQIVND (reference sequence). The CDR3 length is 14 residues. CDR3 protein: CASSIFGDTGELFF. Here the CDR3 DNA reads TGTGCCAGTAGTATATTTGGGGACACCGGGGAGCTGTTTTTT.

The rearrangement uses TRBV6-2 or TRBV6-3 and TRBJ2-1; D may be TRBD1 or TRBD2 (5 bases each). This CDR3 contains 17 residues. V lost 2 bases and J 7 bases, leaving 21 bases between the germline ends. Per the germline V gene, CDR1 is MNHEY and CDR2 is SVGEGT. The CDR3 sequence is CASSYPPSRRERNEQFF. The DNA of the CDR3 is TGTGCCAGCAGTTACCCCCCCTCCCGCAGGGAGAGAAATGAGCAGTTCTTC.

At least ten counts were recorded for this clonotype. The chain carries TRBV7-6 and TRBJ1-4; the match to TRBD1 covers 10 bases. The V segment lost 5 bases and the J segment 5 bases; nucleotides outside the gene matches: 14. Germline V CDR1 and CDR2: SGHVS, FNYEAQ. The CDR3 consists of 18 residues. DNA for the CDR3: TGTGCCAGCAGCCGCCCGGGACAGGGGCCCATCCTAAATGAAAAACTGTTTTTT. Its translation: CASSRPGQGPILNEKLFF.

This clonotype was counted only a few times. The chain is built from TRBV5-1 and TRBJ2-7, with D possibly being TRBD2 (5 bases). V was trimmed by 0 bases and J by 2 bases, leaving 12 bases between them. Germline-derived CDR1 and CDR2 are SGHRS and YFSETQ. The CDR3 runs to 15 residues. The CDR3 reads CASSLEVARTYEQYF. DNA for the CDR3: TGCGCCAGCAGCTTGGAGGTAGCGCGAACCTACGAGCAGTACTTC.

This clonotype has only a few counts. The rearrangement joins TRBV13 to TRBJ1-6, with 8 bases that match TRBD1. The CDR3 is 15 residues long. The V gene end was trimmed by 4 bases and the J gene end by 5 bases; junction bases not matched to a gene: 4. CDR1 PRHDT and CDR2 FYEKMQ come from the germline V gene (reference sequence). In DNA form, the CDR3 reads TGTGCCAGCAGCTCCCAGGGGGCCAATAATTCACCCCTCCACTTT. It translates to CASSSQGANNSPLHF.

This clonotype has just a few counts. The chain couples TRBV6-5 to TRBJ2-1; no clear D gene. V was shortened by 2 bases and J by 7 bases, with 6 bases between the two germline ends. The CDR3 extends over 12 amino acids. Germline values: CDR1 MNHEY, CDR2 SVGAGI. The CDR3 here is CASSYGRNEQFF. CDR3 nucleotide sequence: TGTGCCAGCAGTTACGGCAGGAATGAGCAGTTCTTC.

V gene TRBV7-3 combines with J gene TRBJ2-1; no definite D call. Germline V gene data show CDR1 as SGHTA and CDR2 as FQGTGA. V was pared by 4 bases and J by 0 bases, with 13 bases between. The CDR3 extends over 16 amino acids. CDR3 in DNA: TGTGCCAGCAGCTCCGAGACACTTCGCTCCTACAATGAGCAGTTCTTC. Translating it yields CASSSETLRSYNEQFF.

The table lists this clonotype with a few counts. This chain connects TRBV24-1 to TRBJ2-2; D uncertain. The CDR3 covers 17 residues. V was trimmed by 4 bases and J by 2 bases, leaving 16 bases between them. The germline gives CDR1 KGHDR, CDR2 SFDVKD. The CDR3 DNA reads as TGTGCCACCAGTGACCCCGGCAGTGAGGCCAACACCGGGGAGCTGTTTTTT. Protein: CATSDPGSEANTGELFF.

Only a few counts were recorded for this clonotype. This chain joins TRBV11-2 and TRBJ2-7; D not certain. The CDR3 loop spans 14 amino acids. From germline, CDR1 is SGHAT and CDR2 FQNNGV. V was shortened by 5 bases and J by 0 bases, with 11 bases between the two germline ends. The CDR3 nucleotides are TGTGCCAGCAGCCCTGCTTGGCACTCCTACGAGCAGTACTTC. This translates into CASSPAWHSYEQYF.

The count of this clonotype is one. J is TRBJ1-1 and V is TRBV12-5; D call uncertain. Trimming stripped 7 bases from V and 6 bases from J, with 12 bases between. Germline V gene sequence: CDR1 LGHNT, CDR2 FRNRAP. The length of the CDR3 is 12 residues. The CDR3 here is CASVRVGSEAFF. CDR3 DNA sequence: TGTGCTAGTGTGAGGGTAGGGTCTGAAGCTTTCTTT.

V is TRBV4-1 and J is TRBJ2-1; 12 bases map to TRBD2. The CDR3 is 16 residues long. J was trimmed by 7 bases and V by 1 base; bases with no gene match: 5. The germline V gene has CDR1 MGHRA and CDR2 YSYEKL. The CDR3 loop reads CASSQASGGGWNEQFF. In nucleotides, the CDR3 is TGCGCCAGCAGCCAAGCTAGCGGGGGGGGGTGGAATGAGCAGTTCTTC.

The table lists this clonotype with a few counts. This rearrangement joins TRBV27 to TRBJ2-1; D assignment may be TRBD1 or TRBD2 (7 bases each). The CDR3 length is 13 residues. Trimming stripped 6 bases from V and 8 bases from J, with 14 bases between. Germline assignment: CDR1 MNHEY and CDR2 SMNVEV (reference sequence). In DNA form, the CDR3 reads TGTGCCAGCAGGGGAGGGGGCCTTGATGAGCAGTTCTTC. Translation gives CASRGGGLDEQFF.

A few counts support this clonotype. The chain is built from TRBV15 and TRBJ2-3; 7 bases match TRBD1. The CDR3 runs 15 residues. Losses at the gene ends were 5 bases for V and 0 bases for J; bases not matched to a gene: 5. Germline CDR1 and CDR2: LNHNV and YYDKDF (reference sequence). In DNA form, the CDR3 reads TGTGCCACCAGCGCCGGGACAGCTAGCACAGATACGCAGTATTTT. Translating gives CATSAGTASTDTQYF.